This record looks at one T cell receptor beta chain sequence and its context. Original analysis: Scientists estimated how many nucleated cells there were by amplifying reference gene primers. The data were produced by immunoSEQ multiplex PCR, yet TCRdb's version contains in-frame clones alone and is incomplete. D and trimming were read from the DNA, whereas the V and J calls and clone size are those reported in that table. The sample includes hundreds of thousands of clones, over 75% of them seen just once. This sample was included in a study of blood T cell repertoires in COVID-19. Background on the study: T cells, B-cell-depleted T cells, or PBMCs provided the cDNA or gDNA that served as material.

This CDR3 spans 12 amino acids. The V end lost 2 bases, the J end lost 4 bases, and 3 bases lay between the germline ends. The germline gives CDR1 LGHNT, CDR2 FRNRAP. What was sequenced was PBMCs or T cells enriched from blood (not recorded which). The V call is TRBV12-5, the J call TRBJ1-3; D is unresolved. The clonotype originates from a woman in her thirties who had recovered from COVID-19. For the CDR3, the DNA is TGTGCTAGTGGTTTGCTAGGAAACACCATATATTTT. It is translated as CASGLLGNTIYF.